Listed here is a single T cell receptor beta chain. This entry belongs to a study of control samples from healthy donors and cancer patients. From germline, CDR1 is KGHDR and CDR2 SFDVKD. The CDR3 extends over 16 amino acids. Trimming removed 2 bases from V and 11 bases from J, with 21 bases in between. Using immunoSEQ multiplex PCR, the repertoire was profiled, and TCRdb retains in-frame clones only, with some absent. There are about 160,000 clones in the sample; roughly 90% occur only once, and about 11% lies in the top ten. The specimen was blood. The sequence was obtained from a man in his thirties or forties in good health. The chain combines TRBV24-1 with TRBJ2-1, with D perhaps TRBD1 or TRBD2 (5 bases each). CDR3 DNA sequence: TGTGCCACCAGTGATTCACAAGGGACCCTCGTAGGGAAGCAGTTCTTC. It specifies CATSDSQGTLVGKQFF.